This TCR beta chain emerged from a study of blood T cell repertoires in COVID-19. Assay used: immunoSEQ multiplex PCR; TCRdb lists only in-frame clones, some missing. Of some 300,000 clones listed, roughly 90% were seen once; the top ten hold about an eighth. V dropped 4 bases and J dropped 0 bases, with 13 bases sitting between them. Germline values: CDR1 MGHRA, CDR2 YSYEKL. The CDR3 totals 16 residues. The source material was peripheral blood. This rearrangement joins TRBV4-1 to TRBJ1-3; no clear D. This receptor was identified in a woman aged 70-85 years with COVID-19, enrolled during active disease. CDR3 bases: TGCGCCAGCAGCCTGGGAGCGGCAGTCTCTGGAAACACCATATATTTT. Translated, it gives CASSLGAAVSGNTIYF.